This TCR beta chain was captured in a study of PD-1 blockade in classical Hodgkin lymphoma. Overall study: On a schedule of every 2 weeks, patients received nivolumab 3 mg/kg intravenously. Study results and caveats: CD4+ TCR diversity rose significantly by C4D1, and CD8+ TCR diversity did not. Anyone who began nivolumab under 1 year after ASCT was excluded.

Sample time point: cycle 4 day 1 (C4D1), after 6 weeks of nivolumab. All patients experienced relapse after autologous stem cell transplantation, and brentuximab vedotin exposure was variable. The germline V and J ends were trimmed by 4 bases and 6 bases, with 18 bases remaining between them. In germline, CDR1 is SGHTA, CDR2 FQGNSA. The CDR3 runs 15 residues. Sequencing was performed with immunoSEQ multiplex PCR; in TCRdb, only in-frame clones are kept and a portion is missing. The table has approximately 14,000 clones, more than 80% seen once. This clone came up once. Its antigen is still unknown. The material sequenced was peripheral blood mononuclear cells (PBMCs), taken before the fourth cycle of nivolumab. The chain is built from TRBV7-2 and TRBJ1-2; D call uncertain. The sequence derives from a human donor with classical Hodgkin lymphoma. The CDR3 coding sequence is TGTGCCAGCAGCTCCACTCGGACCGCTCCGGATGGCTACACCTTC. Translated: CASSSTRTAPDGYTF. The variable domain in full, completed from reference TRBV7-2 and TRBJ1-2, reads GAGVSQSPSNKVTEKGKDVELRCDPISGHTALYWYRQSLGQGLEFLIYFQGNSAPDKSGLPSDRFSAERTGGSVSTLTIQRTQQEDSAVYLCASSSTRTAPDGYTFGSGTRLTVV.